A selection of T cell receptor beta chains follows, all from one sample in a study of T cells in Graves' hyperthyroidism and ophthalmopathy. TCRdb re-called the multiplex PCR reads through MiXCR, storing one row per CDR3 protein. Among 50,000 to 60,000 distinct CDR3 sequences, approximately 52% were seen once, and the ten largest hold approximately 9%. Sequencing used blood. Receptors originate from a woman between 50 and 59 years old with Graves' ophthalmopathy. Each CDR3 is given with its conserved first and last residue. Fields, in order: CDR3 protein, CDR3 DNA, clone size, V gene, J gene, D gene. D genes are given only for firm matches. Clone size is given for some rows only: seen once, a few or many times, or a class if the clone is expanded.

CASSPLRDTSYNEQFF	TGTGCCAGCTCACCTCTCCGGGACACCTCCTACAATGAGCAGTTCTTC	once	TRBV18	TRBJ2-1	.
CASNPGTGNSPLHF	TGCGCCAGCAACCCCGGGACAGGGAACTCACCCCTCCACTTT	once	TRBV5-1	TRBJ1-6	TRBD1
CATSRAHGQETQYF	TGTGCCACCAGCAGGGCCCATGGACAAGAGACCCAGTACTTC	.	TRBV15	TRBJ2-5	.
CASSPSSSTDTQYF	TGTGCCAGCTCACCGTCCTCTAGCACAGATACGCAGTATTTT	.	TRBV18	TRBJ2-3	.
CSATRQGNYGYTF	TGCAGTGCTACCCGACAGGGTAACTATGGCTACACCTTC	many	TRBV20-1	TRBJ1-2	TRBD1
CASSARGSGGRTDTQYF	TGTGCCAGCAGTGCTAGAGGTAGCGGGGGACGCACAGATACGCAGTATTTT	.	TRBV25-1	TRBJ2-3	TRBD2
CASSQGRNEQFF	TGTGCCAGCAGCCAAGGGCGCAATGAGCAGTTCTTC	many	TRBV4-2	TRBJ2-1	.
CASSGVGGAEQYF	TGTGCCAGCAGCGGGGTAGGGGGAGCCGAGCAGTACTTC	.	TRBV7-2	TRBJ2-7	.
CASSYRDRGPSQYF	TGTGCCAGCAGCTACCGGGACAGGGGACCCTCGCAGTACTTC	.	TRBV5-6	TRBJ2-7	TRBD1
CASSAGAPGNEQFF	TGTGCCAGCAGTGCTGGGGCCCCCGGGAATGAGCAGTTCTTC	many	TRBV6-1	TRBJ2-1	.
CASSGLAPETQYF	TGCGCCAGCAGCGGACTAGCGCCAGAGACGCAGTACTTC	.	TRBV4-1	TRBJ2-7	TRBD2
CASSLVDGSGANVLTF	TGTGCCAGCAGCTTAGTGGACGGCTCCGGGGCCAACGTCCTGACTTTC	.	TRBV7-9	TRBJ2-6	.
CASSLAGATNEKLFF	TGTGCCAGCAGCCTGGCAGGAGCAACTAATGAAAAACTGTTTTTT	many	TRBV5-4	TRBJ1-4	.
CATSDSRHYADTQYF	TGTGCGACCAGTGATTCCAGACACTACGCAGATACGCAGTATTTT	.	TRBV24-1	TRBJ2-3	.
CAAGATEAFF	TGTGCAGCGGGAGCGACTGAAGCTTTCTTT	many	TRBV6-1	TRBJ1-1	.
CATSRSPPHGGVETQYF	TGTGCCACCAGCAGATCCCCCCCCCACGGAGGGGTAGAGACCCAGTACTTC	many	TRBV15	TRBJ2-5	.
CASFGGTGRNTIYF	TGTGCCAGTTTTGGGGGGACAGGGAGAAACACCATATATTTT	.	TRBV19	TRBJ1-3	TRBD1
CASSLTGGSGNTIYF	TGTGCCAGCAGCTTGACAGGGGGCTCTGGAAACACCATATATTTT	many	TRBV7-3	TRBJ1-3	TRBD1
CASSQVPPTSGRADTQYF	TGTGCCAGCAGCCAGGTCCCCCCGACTAGCGGGAGGGCAGATACGCAGTATTTT	many	TRBV12-3/TRBV12-4	TRBJ2-3	TRBD2
CASSLQGLSPTDTQYF	TGTGCCAGCAGCCTTCAGGGGTTGTCTCCTACAGATACGCAGTATTTT	.	TRBV7-2	TRBJ2-3	.
CASSVAGQGQTMNTEAFF	TGTGCCAGCAGCGTAGCCGGCCAGGGACAGACCATGAACACTGAAGCTTTCTTT	.	TRBV9	TRBJ1-1	TRBD1
CATSPTSNTGELFF	TGTGCCACCAGTCCGACTAGCAACACCGGGGAGCTGTTTTTT	many	TRBV24-1	TRBJ2-2	TRBD2
CASSPSAGGHTEAFF	TGTGCCAGCAGTCCTAGCGCTGGGGGGCACACTGAAGCTTTCTTT	many	TRBV7-9	TRBJ1-1	.
CAISGGLEETQYF	TGTGCCATCAGTGGAGGACTAGAAGAGACCCAGTACTTC	many	TRBV10-3	TRBJ2-5	TRBD2
CVSSEFAGANTGEPFF	TGTGTCAGCAGTGAATTCGCGGGGGCGAACACCGGGGAGCCGTTTTTT	once	TRBV2	TRBJ2-2	.
CASSGQGQGNQPQHF	TGTGCCAGCAGTGGCCAGGGACAGGGCAATCAGCCCCAGCATTTT	.	TRBV2	TRBJ1-5	TRBD1
CASSYSNKQGGAYEQYF	TGTGCCAGCAGTTACTCGAATAAGCAGGGGGGGGCCTACGAGCAGTACTTC	.	TRBV6-2/TRBV6-3	TRBJ2-7	.
CASSPAGTGLYEQYF	TGTGCCAGCAGCCCCGCCGGGACAGGGCTTTACGAGCAGTACTTC	.	TRBV7-9	TRBJ2-7	TRBD1
CASSPGQGDYGYTF	TGTGCCAGCAGCCCTGGACAGGGAGACTATGGCTACACCTTC	medium-sized	TRBV7-8	TRBJ1-2	TRBD1
CASSHPGGEKLFF	TGTGCCAGCAGCCACCCGGGAGGGGAAAAACTGTTTTTT	many	TRBV11-2	TRBJ1-4	.
CASSQPGGWLF	TGTGCCAGCTCACAACCAGGGGGCTGGCTCTTC	many	TRBV18	TRBJ2-1	TRBD1
CAISEFSPGEQYF	TGTGCCATCAGTGAATTCAGCCCCGGGGAGCAGTACTTC	.	TRBV10-3	TRBJ2-7	.
CAIQGATEAFF	TGTGCCATCCAAGGGGCCACTGAAGCTTTCTTT	.	TRBV7-9	TRBJ1-1	.
CASSYYGTNTGELFF	TGCGCCAGCAGCTACTACGGGACGAACACCGGGGAGCTGTTTTTT	.	TRBV5-1	TRBJ2-2	.
CASSGQGVSKNIQYF	TGTGCCAGCAGTGGACAGGGAGTGTCCAAAAACATTCAGTACTTC	many	TRBV2	TRBJ2-4	TRBD1
CASSLSPGVNYGYTF	TGTGCCAGCAGTTTATCCCCAGGAGTAAACTATGGCTACACCTTC	many	TRBV28	TRBJ1-2	.
CASSQDWQGGSTDTQYF	TGCGCCAGCAGCCAAGATTGGCAGGGCGGGAGCACAGATACGCAGTATTTT	.	TRBV4-3	TRBJ2-3	.
CASSGTGASEAFF	TGTGCCAGCAGCGGGACAGGGGCTTCTGAAGCTTTCTTT	many	TRBV7-3	TRBJ1-1	TRBD1
CASGRDGNQPQYF	TGTGCCAGCGGCAGGGATGGCAATCAGCCCCAGTACTTC	.	TRBV2	TRBJ2-5	.
CASSPGGRWDEQFF	TGTGCCAGCAGCCCCGGGGGGCGATGGGATGAGCAGTTCTTC	many	TRBV9	TRBJ2-1	.
CASSYPRLGDEAFF	TGTGCCAGCAGTTACCCCAGGCTGGGGGACGAAGCTTTCTTT	.	TRBV6-6	TRBJ1-1	.
CSARDPRYSNQPQHF	TGCAGTGCTAGAGATCCGAGATATAGCAATCAGCCCCAGCATTTT	many	TRBV20-1	TRBJ1-5	.
CASSAGTSNYNEQFF	TGTGCCAGTAGTGCCGGGACTAGCAATTACAATGAGCAGTTCTTC	many	TRBV19	TRBJ2-1	TRBD2
CSARGYGGGSYNEQFF	TGCAGTGCTAGGGGGTACGGGGGGGGCTCCTACAATGAGCAGTTCTTC	many	TRBV20-1	TRBJ2-1	TRBD2
CASSYRPGQGGIRNQPQYF	TGTGCCAGCAGCTACCGTCCGGGACAGGGGGGGATACGCAATCAGCCCCAGTACTTC	.	TRBV5-6	TRBJ2-5	TRBD1
CASIPPAGAGANVLTF	TGTGCCAGCATCCCACCCGCAGGGGCTGGGGCCAACGTCCTGACTTTC	many	TRBV6-1	TRBJ2-6	.
CAISGSSGDNVLTF	TGTGCCATCAGTGGTTCATCCGGGGACAACGTCCTGACTTTC	few	TRBV10-3	TRBJ2-6	.
CASSEELGVTQYF	TGCGCCAGCAGTGAGGAACTAGGTGTGACCCAGTACTTC	medium-sized	TRBV10-1	TRBJ2-5	.
CSVVANPGNTTHF	TGCAGCGTTGTGGCCAACCCTGGAAACACCACACATTTT	.	TRBV29-1	TRBJ1-3	.
CASSFLGGRTDTQYF	TGCGCCAGCAGCTTTCTCGGGGGGCGCACAGATACGCAGTATTTT	many	TRBV5-1	TRBJ2-3	.
CSADRDSSRETQYF	TGCAGTGCAGACCGGGACTCATCCCGAGAGACCCAGTACTTC	many	TRBV20-1	TRBJ2-5	.
CSAREGYPGNSPLHF	TGCAGTGCTAGAGAGGGCTATCCGGGGAATTCACCCCTCCACTTT	many	TRBV20-1	TRBJ1-6	.
CASSRSLAGADTQYF	TGCGCCAGCAGCCGCTCACTAGCGGGGGCAGATACGCAGTATTTT	many	TRBV10-1	TRBJ2-3	TRBD2